What follows are 14 T cell receptor beta chains derived from one specimen sequenced in a study of regulatory T cells in long-lasting Graves disease. In building TCR beta libraries, iRepertoire HTBI primers were used together with Arm-PCR of CDR3 regions. TCRdb passed the multiplex PCR reads through MiXCR, listing each CDR3 protein once. Here the sample spans about 420,000 distinct CDR3 sequences, around 17% being singletons. Time point indicated: newly diagnosed GD, antithyroid drugs for less than 3 months. Extracted RNA from PBMCs served as the source of the TCR library. This sample was shared with a second study, whose subject was T cells in Graves' hyperthyroidism and ophthalmopathy.

The sequencing used peripheral blood mononuclear cells (PBMCs), collected at new diagnosis, from a patient treated with antithyroid drugs. These receptors were obtained from a woman between 18 and 29 years old with Graves disease.

This clonotype was picked up a small number of times. V and J are TRBV7-2 and TRBJ2-7; D is perhaps TRBD1 or TRBD2 (7 bases each). V lost 5 bases and J 4 bases, leaving 24 bases between the germline ends. The V gene's germline CDR1 is SGHTA and CDR2 FQGNSA. The CDR3 is 17 amino acids. The CDR3 region is CASSPQAGGALIYEQYF. The CDR3 nucleotides read TGTGCCAGCAGCCCGCAAGCAGGGGGGGCTCTAATTTACGAGCAGTACTTC.

This clonotype appeared a few times. This chain uses TRBV6-9 with TRBJ2-3; maybe TRBD2 (6 bases). CDR3 length: 14 residues. Germline V gene data show CDR1 as MNHGY and CDR2 as SVAAGI. Deletions cut 1 base from V and 5 bases from J, with 10 bases between. CDR3: CASSYYRGGDTQYF. DNA for the CDR3: TGTGCCAGCAGTTATTATAGGGGAGGAGATACGCAGTATTTT.

This clonotype was detected ten times or more. The chain combines TRBV28 with TRBJ2-5; 8 nucleotides agree with TRBD1. Germline assignment: CDR1 MDHEN and CDR2 SYDVKM. J lost 5 bases, V lost 6 bases, and 8 bases had no gene match. The CDR3 sequence is 14 residues long. The DNA for the CDR3 is TGTGCCAGCAGACTTCGACAGGGGTATGAGACCCAGTACTTC. This codes for CASRLRQGYETQYF.

This clonotype has ten or more counts. J is TRBJ2-1 and V is TRBV2; weak D call: TRBD1 (6 bases). V shed 4 bases and J shed 3 bases, with 10 bases lying between them. CDR3 length: 14 amino acids. Per germline, CDR1 SNHLY and CDR2 FYNNEI. The CDR3 is CASSAYRDYNEQFF. For the CDR3, the DNA is TGTGCCAGCAGTGCGTACAGGGACTACAATGAGCAGTTCTTC.

This clonotype was detected ten times or more. V and J are TRBV7-2 and TRBJ2-5; D unresolved. The germline CDR1 and CDR2 sequences are SGHTA and FQGNSA. The CDR3 consists of 12 residues. Trimming removed 1 base at V and 1 base at J, with 1 base between. CDR3 in amino acids: CASSLVQETQYF. The DNA for the CDR3 is TGTGCCAGCAGCTTAGTCCAAGAGACCCAGTACTTC.

The chain couples TRBV4-3 to TRBJ2-2; D might be TRBD1 (6 bases). The CDR3 loop spans 15 amino acids. V lost 0 bases, J lost 7 bases, and 12 bases lay in between. The V gene's germline CDR1 is LGHNA and CDR2 YSLEER. Here the CDR3 reads CASSQDNRDHGELFF. The CDR3 nucleotides read TGCGCCAGCAGCCAAGATAACAGGGATCACGGGGAGCTGTTTTTT.

This clonotype was counted a few times. The CDR3 bases are TGTGCCAGCAGCAAGACAGGGATTGAGCAGTTCTTC. Translating it yields CASSKTGIEQFF. The chain uses TRBV7-8 and TRBJ2-1; 7 bases map to TRBD1. Germline V gene sequence: CDR1 SGHVS, CDR2 FQNEAQ. V was clipped by 5 bases and J by 9 bases; unmatched bases: 4. The CDR3 is made up of 12 amino acids.

This clonotype was detected only once. This rearrangement joins TRBV11-3 to TRBJ1-1; 9 nucleotides agree with TRBD1. Germline CDR1 and CDR2: SGHNT and YENEEA. The V segment lost 10 bases and the J segment 5 bases; nucleotides outside the gene matches: 8. This CDR3 comprises 13 residues. The CDR3 sequence is CATRNRGQTEAFF. The CDR3 DNA reads TGTGCCACCCGCAACAGGGGGCAAACTGAAGCTTTCTTT.

This clonotype was seen a few times. The V gene is TRBV10-3, the J gene TRBJ1-1; tentatively, D is TRBD1 (5 bases). The CDR3 is 19 amino acids. The V gene's germline CDR1 is ENHRY and CDR2 SYGVKD. V was clipped by 4 bases and J by 0 bases, with 24 bases between them. CDR3 nucleotides: TGTGCCATCAGTGTGTTCCGGATTTTAGGGACCGTCATGAACACTGAAGCTTTCTTT. Encoded protein: CAISVFRILGTVMNTEAFF.

Notes on this clonotype: Just one base apart from a much larger clone, this may be a read error. The chain carries TRBV20-1 and TRBJ2-5; the match to TRBD2 covers 8 bases. Germline values: CDR1 DFQATT, CDR2 SNEGSKA (reference sequence). V lost 5 bases, J lost 11 bases, and 16 bases stayed unmatched. The CDR3 is 14 amino acids. As DNA, the CDR3 is TGCAGTGCTCCCGGGACTAGAACCTACAATGAGCAGTACTTC. Translated, it gives CSAPGTRTYNEQYF.

V is TRBV28 and J is TRBJ2-5, with a possible D match to TRBD1 (6 bases). The germline CDR1 and CDR2 sequences are MDHEN and SYDVKM. V lost 4 bases and J 5 bases, leaving 14 bases between the germline ends. The CDR3 has 14 residues. The CDR3: CASSYPGGWETQYF. As DNA, the CDR3 is TGTGCCAGCAGTTACCCTGGGGGCTGGGAGACCCAGTACTTC. Full variable domain (outside the CDR3, taken from reference TRBV28 and TRBJ2-5): DVKVTQSSRYLVKRTGEKVFLECVQDMDHENMFWYRQDPGLGLRLIYFSYDVKMKEKGDIPEGYSVSREKKERFSLILESASTNQTSMYLCASSYPGGWETQYFGPGTRLLVL.

This clonotype was seen only a few times. For the CDR3, the DNA is TGTGCCAGTAGTATGTTGGACAGGGCGGATACGCAGTATTTT. Translating gives CASSMLDRADTQYF. V is TRBV19 and J is TRBJ2-3; the match to TRBD1 covers 8 bases. The length of the CDR3 is 14 residues. Trimming removed 3 bases from V and 6 bases from J; junction bases left unmatched: 5. Germline CDR1 reads LNHDA; CDR2 reads SQIVND (reference sequence).

A word on this clonotype: A read error likely explains this, since a far larger clone differs by one base. This rearrangement joins TRBV11-2 to TRBJ2-1; 12 nucleotides agree with TRBD2. Germline V gives CDR1 SGHAT, CDR2 FQNNGV. The length of the CDR3 is 14 residues. Germline trimming cut 10 bases from V and 10 bases from J; bases unmatched to any gene: 11. CDR3 sequence reads: CATSTSGSSYEQFF. As DNA, the CDR3 is TGTGCCACGTCGACTAGCGGGAGTTCCTACGAGCAGTTCTTC.

This clonotype was found a few times. The chain carries TRBV30 and TRBJ2-5; D is uncertain. From germline, CDR1 is GTSNPN and CDR2 SVGIG (reference sequence). The germline V and J ends were trimmed by 8 bases and 4 bases, with 14 bases remaining between them. The CDR3 loop spans 12 amino acids. CDR3 sequence (DNA): TGTGCCCAAAGCGCGGTGGGAGAGACCCAGTACTTC. This translates into CAQSAVGETQYF.